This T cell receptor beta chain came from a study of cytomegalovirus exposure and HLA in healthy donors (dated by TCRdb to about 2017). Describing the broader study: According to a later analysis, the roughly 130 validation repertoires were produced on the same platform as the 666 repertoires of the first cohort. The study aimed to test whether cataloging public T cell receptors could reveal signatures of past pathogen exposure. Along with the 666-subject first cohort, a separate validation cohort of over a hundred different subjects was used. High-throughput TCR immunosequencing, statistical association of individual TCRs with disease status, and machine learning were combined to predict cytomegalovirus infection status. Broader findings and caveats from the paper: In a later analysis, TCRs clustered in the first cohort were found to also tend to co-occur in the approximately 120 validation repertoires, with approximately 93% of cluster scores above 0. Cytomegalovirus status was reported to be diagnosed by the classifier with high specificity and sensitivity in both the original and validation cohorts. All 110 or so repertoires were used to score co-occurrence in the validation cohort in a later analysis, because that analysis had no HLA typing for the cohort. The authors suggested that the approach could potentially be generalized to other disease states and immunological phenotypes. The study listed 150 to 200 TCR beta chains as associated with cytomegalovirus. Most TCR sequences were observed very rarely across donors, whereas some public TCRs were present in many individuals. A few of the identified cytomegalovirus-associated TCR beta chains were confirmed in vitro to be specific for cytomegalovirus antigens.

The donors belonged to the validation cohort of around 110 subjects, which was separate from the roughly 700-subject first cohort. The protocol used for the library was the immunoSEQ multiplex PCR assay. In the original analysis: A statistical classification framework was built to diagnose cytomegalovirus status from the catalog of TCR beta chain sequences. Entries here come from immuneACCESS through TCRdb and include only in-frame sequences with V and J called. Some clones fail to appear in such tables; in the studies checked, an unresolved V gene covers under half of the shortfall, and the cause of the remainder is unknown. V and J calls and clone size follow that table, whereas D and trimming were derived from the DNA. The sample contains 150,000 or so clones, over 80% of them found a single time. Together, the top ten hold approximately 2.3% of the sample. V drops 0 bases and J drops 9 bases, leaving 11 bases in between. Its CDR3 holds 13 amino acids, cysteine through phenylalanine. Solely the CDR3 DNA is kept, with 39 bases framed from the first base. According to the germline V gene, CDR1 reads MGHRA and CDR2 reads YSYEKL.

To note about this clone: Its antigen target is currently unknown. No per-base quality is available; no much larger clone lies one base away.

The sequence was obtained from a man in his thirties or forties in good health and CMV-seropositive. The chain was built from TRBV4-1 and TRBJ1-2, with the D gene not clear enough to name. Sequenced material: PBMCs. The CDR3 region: CASSQDGGPSYTF. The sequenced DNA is TGCGCCAGCAGCCAAGATGGAGGGCCGAGCTACACCTTC.